What follows are 26 T cell receptor beta chains derived from one specimen sequenced in a study of CD8 T cells in Susac syndrome. Random hexamers were used to reverse transcribe 0.5 to 1 ug of RNA. TCRdb reprocessed the immunoSEQ multiplex PCR reads with MiXCR, giving one entry per CDR3 protein. The table has approximately 190,000 distinct CDR3 sequences, 91% seen once; the top ten hold around 0.079%. The sequenced material came from CD4+ T cells from PBMCs. Source of these receptors: a human donor with Susac syndrome.

The chain joins TRBV9 to TRBJ2-7; D is uncertain. V was clipped by 3 bases and J by 4 bases, with 17 bases between them. Germline-derived CDR1 and CDR2 are SGDLS and YYNGEE. The CDR3 consists of 15 residues. In nucleotides, the CDR3 is TGTGCCAGCAGCGCCCCCCTAACAGTCAAATACGAGCAGTACTTC. This codes for CASSAPLTVKYEQYF.

CDR3 sequence: CATSRIAGTGSSYTF. The CDR3 DNA is TGTGCCACCAGCAGGATAGCCGGGACAGGGAGTAGCTACACCTTC. This chain links TRBV15 with TRBJ1-2, with 9 bases aligning to TRBD1. CDR3 length: 15 amino acids. Trimming at V came to 3 bases and at J to 9 bases, leaving 11 bases not matched to a gene. Germline CDR1 reads LNHNV; CDR2 reads YYDKDF (reference sequence).

J is TRBJ1-5 and V is TRBV2, with 8 bases matching TRBD1. This CDR3 has 16 residues. The J segment lost 6 bases and the V segment lost 7 bases, leaving 14 bases of the junction unmatched. In germline, CDR1 is SNHLY, CDR2 FYNNEI. The CDR3 region has the DNA TGTGCCAGCACCGGAGGACAGGGATCATTTTCTCAGCCCCAGCATTTT. Translation gives CASTGGQGSFSQPQHF.

The chain employs TRBV18 and TRBJ2-7, with TRBD2 matching 8 bases. CDR3 length: 14 residues. Unmatched junction bases numbered 4, after V lost 2 bases and J lost 4 bases. Per germline, CDR1 KGHSH and CDR2 LQKENI. In nucleotides, the CDR3 is TGTGCCAGCTCACCATCCAGCGGGAGTTACGAGCAGTACTTC. The encoded protein is CASSPSSGSYEQYF.

The V and J genes are TRBV10-3 and TRBJ2-3; D is undetermined. Germline V gene data show CDR1 as ENHRY and CDR2 as SYGVKD. The V end lost 0 bases, the J end lost 2 bases, and 9 bases lay between the germline ends. This CDR3 is 15 amino acids long. In nucleotides, the CDR3 is TGTGCCATCAGTGAGTCTCGGCGGAACACAGATACGCAGTATTTT. Residues: CAISESRRNTDTQYF.

This rearrangement joins TRBV19 to TRBJ2-4; TRBD2 might be the D (5 bases). Germline-derived CDR1 and CDR2 are LNHDA and SQIVND (reference sequence). The CDR3 is 13 residues long. Trimming removed 1 base at V and 4 bases at J, with 5 bases between. CDR3 sequence (DNA): TGTGCCAGTAGTATAGCGGGGAAAAACATTCAGTACTTC. Its translation is CASSIAGKNIQYF.

This chain uses TRBV6-2 or TRBV6-3 with TRBJ1-2, with TRBD1 as a possible D gene (6 bases). Trimming took 6 bases from V and 7 from J, leaving 15 bases between them. CDR1 and CDR2 from the germline V gene are MNHEY and SVGEGT. The CDR3 length is 13 residues. DNA for the CDR3: TGTGCCAGCAGAAACCAGGGGCAGGCTGGCTACACCTTC. Its protein product is CASRNQGQAGYTF.

This clonotype has a single count. The chain has TRBV5-1 and TRBJ1-1, with 8 bases that match TRBD1. Germline V CDR1 and CDR2: SGHRS, YFSETQ. The ends lost 0 bases at V and 11 bases at J; junction bases unmatched: 21. This CDR3 is built from 18 residues. The CDR3 nucleotides are TGCGCCAGCAGCTTGGATCTTCAGGGGGCGAGTAGGTTTAAGGAGGCTTTCTTT. Its translation: CASSLDLQGASRFKEAFF.

The chain carries TRBV5-4 and TRBJ2-1; 8 nucleotides align to TRBD2. This CDR3 region has 16 residues. Unmatched junction bases numbered 13, after V lost 4 bases and J lost 7 bases. Germline lookup yields CDR1 SGHNT and CDR2 YYREEE (reference sequence). CDR3 bases: TGTGCCAGCAGCCCCGGGGGGGGAGGGCCGGGGAATGAGCAGTTCTTC. This codes for CASSPGGGGPGNEQFF.

This clonotype was counted once. The chain combines TRBV4-2 with TRBJ1-3; maybe TRBD1 (5 bases). CDR1 LGHNA and CDR2 YNFKEQ come from the germline V gene. This CDR3 has 15 amino acids. Trimming shortened V by 6 bases and J by 0 bases, and 12 bases separated the two germline ends. The DNA for the CDR3 is TGTGCCAGCAGGACGACAGCTGACTCTGGAAACACCATATATTTT. Its translation: CASRTTADSGNTIYF.

DNA of the CDR3: TGTGCCACCAGCAGAAAACTAGCGGGAGGGCCCGGGGATGAGCAGTTCTTC. This codes for CATSRKLAGGPGDEQFF. The chain employs TRBV15 and TRBJ2-1; 13 bases are a match to TRBD2. The CDR3 length is 17 residues. The germline V gene has CDR1 LNHNV and CDR2 YYDKDF (reference sequence). V gave up 2 bases and J gave up 8 bases; unmatched junction bases: 9.

The chain's CDR3 is CSARAAAGPSYEQYF. CDR3 DNA: TGCAGTGCTAGAGCCGCGGCAGGACCCTCCTACGAGCAGTACTTC. The rearrangement joins TRBV20-1 to TRBJ2-7; D is uncertain. The V end lost 1 base, the J end lost 0 bases, and 13 bases lay between the germline ends. The CDR3 length is 15 residues. Germline assignment: CDR1 DFQATT and CDR2 SNEGSKA (reference sequence).

This chain uses TRBV5-1 with TRBJ2-2; 8 nucleotides line up with TRBD1. The length of the CDR3 is 14 residues. In germline, CDR1 is SGHRS, CDR2 YFSETQ. J lost 6 bases, V lost 4 bases, and 5 bases had no gene match. The CDR3 region has the DNA TGCGCCAGCAGCCCTGACAGGGGCCCCGGGGAGCTGTTTTTT. As protein: CASSPDRGPGELFF.

The rearrangement links TRBV29-1 to TRBJ2-7, with 10 nucleotides matching TRBD2. The CDR3 is made up of 14 amino acids. Per the germline V gene, CDR1 is SQVTM and CDR2 is ANQGSEA. Unmatched junction bases numbered 6, after V lost 6 bases and J lost 1 base. The CDR3 nucleotides read TGCAGCGTCAAGATACTAGCGGGATCCTACGAGCAGTACTTC. This translates into CSVKILAGSYEQYF.

This chain joins TRBV29-1 and TRBJ2-7, with a weak D call TRBD1 (6 bases). The germline CDR1 and CDR2 sequences are SQVTM and ANQGSEA. The ends were cut back, 4 bases at V and 0 bases at J, with 7 bases in the middle. The CDR3 contains 12 residues. Written as DNA, the CDR3 is TGCAGCGTTGGACAGGCCTCCTACGAGCAGTACTTC. Its translation is CSVGQASYEQYF.

The chain employs TRBV19 and TRBJ2-3, with 8 bases aligning to TRBD2. The CDR3 consists of 14 residues. Germline CDR1 LNHDA, CDR2 SQIVND (reference sequence). Trimming cost V 5 bases and J 1 base; bases outside gene matches: 2. The CDR3 DNA reads TGTGCCAGTAGTTGGCGGGGGGGCACAGATACGCAGTATTTT. Translation: CASSWRGGTDTQYF.

This chain connects TRBV20-1 to TRBJ1-6; 7 bases map to TRBD1. Germline CDR1 DFQATT, CDR2 SNEGSKA (reference sequence). V shed 6 bases, J shed 0 bases, and the junction held 11 bases outside the gene matches. The CDR3 consists of 17 residues. The CDR3 region is CSARTGLQSSYNSPLHF. Here the CDR3 DNA reads TGCAGTGCCCGGACAGGTCTTCAAAGCTCCTATAATTCACCCCTCCACTTT.

The chain uses TRBV5-1 and TRBJ2-7, with 9 nucleotides matching TRBD2. This CDR3 contains 15 residues. V was clipped by 1 base and J by 3 bases; unmatched bases: 5. Looked up from germline, CDR1 is SGHRS and CDR2 is YFSETQ. The DNA for the CDR3 is TGCGCCAGCAGCTTGCTGTCTAGCGGGAACTACGAGCAGTACTTC. Protein sequence: CASSLLSSGNYEQYF.

This chain joins TRBV5-6 and TRBJ2-2; 8 positions match TRBD1. Germline assignment: CDR1 SGHDT and CDR2 YYEEEE. J was trimmed by 7 bases and V by 3 bases; bases with no gene match: 11. The CDR3 length is 16 residues. The CDR3 sequence: CASSSWTGLSVGELFF. Here the CDR3 DNA reads TGTGCCAGCAGCTCGTGGACAGGGCTTTCCGTCGGGGAGCTGTTTTTT.

V and J are TRBV7-3 and TRBJ1-1, with TRBD1 matching over 8 bases. The junction had 9 bases not matched to a gene; V was cut back by 5 bases and J by 7 bases. CDR3 size: 14 residues. From germline, CDR1 is SGHTA and CDR2 FQGTGA. The CDR3 loop is CASSLDRGFGEAFF. The CDR3 DNA reads TGTGCCAGCAGCCTCGACAGGGGATTTGGTGAAGCTTTCTTT.

CDR3 amino acids: CASSPGTQMSYTF. DNA of the CDR3: TGTGCCAGCAGCCCCGGGACCCAAATGAGCTACACCTTC. This chain uses TRBV7-9 with TRBJ1-2; D may be TRBD1 (5 bases). Germline V lookup: CDR1 SEHNR, CDR2 FQNEAQ (reference sequence). Between the trimmed V and J ends, which lost 5 bases and 9 bases, there was a span of 16 bases. This CDR3 is built from 13 residues.

The chain combines TRBV15 with TRBJ1-2; no clear D gene. Per the germline V gene, CDR1 is LNHNV and CDR2 is YYDKDF (reference sequence). The germline V and J ends were trimmed by 3 bases and 3 bases, with 5 bases remaining between them. The CDR3 totals 12 residues. The CDR3 nucleotides are TGTGCCACCAGCAGGGCAGACTATGGCTACACCTTC. Translated: CATSRADYGYTF. The variable domain in full, completed from reference TRBV15 and TRBJ1-2, reads DAMVIQNPRYQVTQFGKPVTLSCSQTLNHNVMYWYQQKSSQAPKLLFHYYDKDFNNEADTPDNFQSRRPNTSFCFLDIRSPGLGDTAMYLCATSRADYGYTFGSGTRLTVV.

This clonotype was found a few times. This rearrangement joins TRBV28 to TRBJ2-7, with 9 bases that match TRBD1. The V segment lost 5 bases and the J segment 3 bases; nucleotides outside the gene matches: 5. CDR3 length: 14 residues. Germline CDR1 is MDHEN and CDR2 is SYDVKM. The CDR3 sequence is CASSVSGQGYEQYF. The CDR3 DNA is TGTGCCAGCAGTGTATCGGGACAGGGCTACGAGCAGTACTTC.

The gene calls are TRBV7-2 and TRBJ1-2, with D hard to call. CDR3 length: 15 amino acids. The V end was cut by 5 bases, the J end by 0 bases, with 13 bases between. Germline V gene data show CDR1 as SGHTA and CDR2 as FQGNSA. CDR3 protein: CASSPQLAANYGYTF. The CDR3 nucleotides read TGTGCCAGCAGCCCTCAGCTGGCAGCTAACTATGGCTACACCTTC.

The V and J genes are TRBV5-1 and TRBJ1-1; D call uncertain. CDR3 length: 13 residues. V was trimmed by 6 bases and J by 3 bases, leaving 12 bases between them. The germline V gene encodes CDR1 SGHRS and CDR2 YFSETQ. The CDR3 is CASKDAADTEAFF. The CDR3 DNA reads as TGCGCCAGCAAAGACGCGGCGGACACTGAAGCTTTCTTT.

V usage is TRBV5-1 and J usage is TRBJ2-6; D perhaps matches TRBD1 (5 bases). Germline assignment: CDR1 SGHRS and CDR2 YFSETQ. Between the trimmed V and J ends, which lost 4 bases and 2 bases, there was a span of 10 bases. This CDR3 has 15 residues. As DNA, the CDR3 is TGCGCCAGCAGCCCTGGGGCACCTGGGGCCAACGTCCTGACTTTC. It specifies CASSPGAPGANVLTF.